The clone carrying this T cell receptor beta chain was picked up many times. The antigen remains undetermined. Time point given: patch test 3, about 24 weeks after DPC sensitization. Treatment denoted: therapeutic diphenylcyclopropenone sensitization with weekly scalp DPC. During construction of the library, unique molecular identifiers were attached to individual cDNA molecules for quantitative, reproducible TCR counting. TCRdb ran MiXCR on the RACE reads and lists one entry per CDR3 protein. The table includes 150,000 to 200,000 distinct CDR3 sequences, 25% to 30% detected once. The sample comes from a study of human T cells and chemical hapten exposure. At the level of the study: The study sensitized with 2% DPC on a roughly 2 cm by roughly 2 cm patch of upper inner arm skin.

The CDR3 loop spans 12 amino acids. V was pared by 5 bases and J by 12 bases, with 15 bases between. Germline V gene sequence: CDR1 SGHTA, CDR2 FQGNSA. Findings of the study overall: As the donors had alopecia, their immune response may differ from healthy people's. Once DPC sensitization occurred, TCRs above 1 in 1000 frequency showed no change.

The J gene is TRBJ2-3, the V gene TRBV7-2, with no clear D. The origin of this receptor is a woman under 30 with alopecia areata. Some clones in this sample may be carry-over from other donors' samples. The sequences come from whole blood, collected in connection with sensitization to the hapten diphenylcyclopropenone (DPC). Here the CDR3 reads CASSATGRAQYF. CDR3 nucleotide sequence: TGTGCCAGCAGCGCTACTGGCCGGGCTCAGTATTTT.